The sequence of this T cell receptor beta chain was determined in a study of T-cell memory formation after mild COVID-19. As for the study in general: Largely donor-specific sequence clusters came from a couple of donors.

This clonotype has only a few counts. Its antigen is unidentified. Points from the study as a whole: Some SARS-CoV-2-responding clones were already detected in memory before infection. Clones that contracted from day 15 to 85 had balanced CD4/CD8; later expanders were CD4+ biased.

TCRdb used MiXCR to reprocess the 5' RACE reads, holding one entry per CDR3 protein. The sample yields approximately 300,000 distinct CDR3 sequences, around 15% seen once. Germline V lookup: CDR1 DFQATT, CDR2 SNEGSKA (reference sequence). This CDR3 has 12 amino acids. V was clipped by 1 base and J by 4 bases, with 7 bases between them. The V gene is TRBV20-1, the J gene TRBJ1-2; D ambiguous. The material sequenced was PBMCs or a T cell subset sorted from them (not recorded which). The sequence came from a man between 18 and 29 years old who had mild COVID-19 (a few samples of this study predate the infection). Cell type and time point are not known. The CDR3 sequence: CSARGGLYGYTF. DNA of the CDR3: TGCAGTGCTAGAGGAGGCCTCTATGGCTACACCTTC.